This TCR beta chain was sequenced during a study of shared clonotypes between healthy human individuals. Overall study: Ranging from 18 to 49 in age, donors were two women and a few men. Overall study results and limits: In this cohort, only blood was sampled, and tissue repertoires likely differ. All-four-donor shared clonotypes had higher generation probabilities than non-shared clonotypes did.

CD8 cells classed as naive were CD45RO-negative and positively selected for CCR7, excluding terminally differentiated effector memory CD45RA+ cells. CDR1 and CDR2 (germline): ENHRY, SYGVKD. This CDR3 has 15 amino acids. V trimming: 11 bases; J trimming: 6 bases; junction bases outside the gene matches: 15. Source study methods: Junction-only immunoSEQ data arrived without quality scores, meaning filtering differed. Sequencing was performed with immunoSEQ multiplex PCR; in TCRdb, only in-frame clones are kept and a portion is missing. V, J and clone size derive from that table, while D and trimming were established from the DNA sequence. The repertoire has 1.5 million to 2.5 million clones, roughly 95% of them found once; the top ten carry 1.2%. With respect to this clone: Its specificity is not known.

The sample was naive CD8+ T cells sorted from blood. The receptor was isolated from a man aged 18 to 35 in good health. The J gene is TRBJ1-1, the V gene TRBV10-3; 10 positions agree with TRBD1. CDR3 sequence (DNA): TGTGCCGCGACGGAATCGGGACAGGGGTTCGCTGAAGCTTTCTTT. Translated, it gives CAATESGQGFAEAFF.